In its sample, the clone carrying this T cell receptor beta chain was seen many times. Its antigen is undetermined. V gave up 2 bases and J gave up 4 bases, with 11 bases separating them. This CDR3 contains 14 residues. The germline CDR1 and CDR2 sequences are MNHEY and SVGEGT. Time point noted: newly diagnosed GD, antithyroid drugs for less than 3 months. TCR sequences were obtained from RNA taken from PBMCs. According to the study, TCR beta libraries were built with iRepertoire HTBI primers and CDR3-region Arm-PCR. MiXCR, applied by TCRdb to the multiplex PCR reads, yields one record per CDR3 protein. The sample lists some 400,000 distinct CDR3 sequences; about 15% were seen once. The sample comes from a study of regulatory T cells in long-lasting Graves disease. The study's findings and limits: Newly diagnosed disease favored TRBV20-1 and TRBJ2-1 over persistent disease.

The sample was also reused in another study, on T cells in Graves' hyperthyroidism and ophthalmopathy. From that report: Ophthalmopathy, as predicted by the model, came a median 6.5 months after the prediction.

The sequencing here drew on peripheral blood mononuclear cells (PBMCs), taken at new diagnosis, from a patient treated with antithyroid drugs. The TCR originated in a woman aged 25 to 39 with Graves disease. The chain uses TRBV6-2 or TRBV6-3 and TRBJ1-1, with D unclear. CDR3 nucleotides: TGTGCCAGCAGTTACGAAGGGCTTATCACTGAAGCTTTCTTT. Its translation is CASSYEGLITEAFF.